This TCR beta chain emerged from a study of shared clonotypes between healthy human individuals. For the study at large: Three CD4 naive, three CD4 memory, two CD8 naive and one CD8 memory plate were used per donor. Study-wide points: Among donors, clonotype sharing was expected to be affected by sequencing depth. Some naive CD4 clonotypes, 5% to 5.5%, turned up in common across a few donors.

About this clone itself: The target antigen is unknown.

Germline assignment: CDR1 SGHRS and CDR2 YFSETQ. V was clipped by 1 base and J by 5 bases, with 12 bases between them. CDR3 size: 14 residues. CD45RO-negative CD8 cells positively selected for CCR7 made up the naive population, which excluded terminally differentiated effector memory CD45RA+ cells. Here immunoSEQ multiplex PCR was the method, and the copy in TCRdb shows in-frame clones only, minus some. The sample holds about 1,800,000 clones; roughly 95% are singletons and the top ten take under 1.5%. What was sequenced was naive CD8+ T cells sorted from blood. The chain uses TRBV5-1 and TRBJ2-5, with D unclear. This clonotype was sampled from a man in his late teens or twenties in good health. CDR3 sequence (DNA): TGCGCCAGCAGCTTGTATGGGCCCGGGGAGACCCAGTACTTC. This translates into CASSLYGPGETQYF.